This entry lists 9 T cell receptor beta chains sequenced from one sample in a study of blood T cell repertoires in COVID-19. The protocol was immunoSEQ multiplex PCR, while the TCRdb copy is restricted to in-frame clones and leaves out a portion. The sample lists tens of thousands of clones; 86% were seen once. The sequencing sample was made of peripheral blood. The receptors here all came from a man aged 25-45 years with acute or convalescent COVID-19.

In its sample, this clone was seen a few times. The rearrangement joins TRBV27 to TRBJ1-1; D may be TRBD1 (6 bases). Trimming cost V 5 bases and J 0 bases, with 13 bases left between them. This CDR3 has 15 residues. Germline V gene lookup returns CDR1 MNHEY and CDR2 SMNVEV (reference sequence). CDR3 loop: CASSTEGDMNTEAFF. The CDR3 DNA is TGTGCCAGCAGTACCGAGGGGGATATGAACACTGAAGCTTTCTTT.

The V call is TRBV6-6, the J call TRBJ1-6, with D unresolved. The CDR3 runs to 16 residues. CDR1 and CDR2 from the germline V gene are MNHNY and SVGAGI (reference sequence). Between the trimmed V and J ends, which lost 6 bases and 8 bases, there was a span of 20 bases. The CDR3 nucleotides are TGTGCCAGCAGCCGCTCCTGGTCCCTGGCTTATTCACCCCTCCACTTT. Amino acid sequence: CASSRSWSLAYSPLHF.

This clone was seen just once. The chain combines TRBV20-1 with TRBJ1-1; D remains unclear. V was shortened by 5 bases and J by 3 bases, with 7 bases between the two germline ends. The CDR3 is 11 amino acids. Germline lookup yields CDR1 DFQATT and CDR2 SNEGSKA (reference sequence). The CDR3, as DNA: TGCAGTGCTTCTTATGACACTGAAGCTTTCTTT. It yields the protein CSASYDTEAFF.

The rearrangement links TRBV4-1 to TRBJ2-2; 8 positions match TRBD1. The length of the CDR3 is 17 residues. The V segment lost 4 bases and the J segment 4 bases; nucleotides outside the gene matches: 11. CDR1 and CDR2 (germline): MGHRA, YSYEKL. CDR3 DNA sequence: TGCGCCAGCAGCCCTTTTGGAACAGGGGGAATCACCGGGGAGCTGTTTTTT. Amino acids: CASSPFGTGGITGELFF.

CDR3 in DNA: TGTGCCAGCAGCCAAGCGGGGGGAGGGAATGAGCAGTTCTTC. Its translation: CASSQAGGGNEQFF. The J gene is TRBJ2-1, the V gene TRBV3-1 (or the pseudogene TRBV3-2); 7 bases are a match to TRBD2. The CDR3 loop spans 14 amino acids. Germline CDR1 LGHDT, CDR2 YNNKEL (reference sequence). V dropped 1 base and J dropped 7; count of bases not matched to a gene: 4.

DNA for the CDR3: TGCGCCAGCAGCCTTGAGGGAATGCCTAATGAAAAACTGTTTTTT. Protein: CASSLEGMPNEKLFF. V gene TRBV5-1 combines with J gene TRBJ1-4; D is unclear. V lost 4 bases and J 3 bases, leaving 13 bases between the germline ends. Per germline, CDR1 SGHRS and CDR2 YFSETQ. The CDR3 is 15 amino acids.

The chain uses TRBV29-1 and TRBJ1-1; 7 nucleotides agree with TRBD1. Trimming cost V 3 bases and J 4 bases; bases outside gene matches: 11. The CDR3 totals 15 residues. CDR1 SQVTM and CDR2 ANQGSEA come from the germline V gene. CDR3 nucleotide sequence: TGCAGCGTTGAGGGCAGACAGGGACATGGCACTGAAGCTTTCTTT. Its protein product is CSVEGRQGHGTEAFF.

The chain joins TRBV4-1 to TRBJ1-6; 9 bases are a match to TRBD1. The CDR3 totals 15 residues. The junction had 8 bases not matched to a gene; V was cut back by 4 bases and J by 10 bases. Germline V lookup: CDR1 MGHRA, CDR2 YSYEKL. The CDR3 spells CASSPRQGVTSPLHF. Written as DNA, the CDR3 is TGCGCCAGCAGCCCCCGACAGGGGGTAACCTCACCCCTCCACTTT.

This chain joins TRBV28 and TRBJ1-5, with D possibly TRBD1 on 5 matching bases. Germline loops: CDR1 MDHEN, CDR2 SYDVKM. This CDR3 is built from 13 residues. V lost 10 bases and J lost 9, with 19 bases in between. CDR3 loop: CATSLGGFGPQHF. CDR3 bases: TGTGCCACATCCCTGGGGGGTTTCGGGCCCCAGCATTTT.